One sample yielded the 31 T cell receptor beta chains listed below, sequenced in a study of blood T cell repertoires in COVID-19. The protocol was immunoSEQ multiplex PCR, while the TCRdb copy is restricted to in-frame clones and leaves out a portion. The table has 150,000 or so clones, around 87% seen once. The source material was peripheral blood. The receptors here all came from a man aged 60 to 75 with COVID-19, enrolled during active disease.

The rearrangement joins TRBV7-8 to TRBJ2-5; 7 bases align to TRBD1. This CDR3 is 13 amino acids long. The V gene end was trimmed by 4 bases and the J gene end by 9 bases; junction bases not matched to a gene: 8. Germline CDR1 SGHVS, CDR2 FQNEAQ. The CDR3 sequence: CASSSRDSHSQYF. CDR3 DNA sequence: TGTGCCAGCAGCTCGAGGGACAGCCATTCCCAGTACTTC.

This sequence joins TRBV18 and TRBJ1-1; D call uncertain. V dropped 1 base and J dropped 2 bases, with 11 bases sitting between them. The germline V gene has CDR1 KGHSH and CDR2 LQKENI. CDR3 length: 15 residues. CDR3 protein: CASSPRRESNTEAFF. For the CDR3, the DNA is TGTGCCAGCTCACCACGTCGGGAGAGTAACACTGAAGCTTTCTTT. The whole variable domain, filled in from reference TRBV18 and TRBJ1-1, reads NAGVMQNPRHLVRRRGQEARLRCSPMKGHSHVYWYRQLPEEGLKFMVYLQKENIIDESGMPKERFSAEFPKEGPSILRIQQVVRGDSAAYFCASSPRRESNTEAFFGQGTRLTVV.

The chain recombines TRBV5-5 with TRBJ1-2, with TRBD1 matching 7 bases. Trimming at V came to 4 bases and at J to 4 bases, leaving 10 bases not matched to a gene. Germline CDR1 SGHKS, CDR2 YYEKEE (reference sequence). The CDR3 loop spans 15 amino acids. The CDR3 DNA sequence: TGTGCCAGCAGCCCTGGACAGGCCGAATCCTATGGCTACACCTTC. Amino acids: CASSPGQAESYGYTF.

This chain links TRBV18 with TRBJ1-5; D is unclear. Germline V gene sequence: CDR1 KGHSH, CDR2 LQKENI. The CDR3 runs 15 residues. Between the trimmed V and J ends, which lost 3 bases and 4 bases, there was a span of 13 bases. The CDR3 protein is CASSPLPGGNQPQHF. The DNA for the CDR3 is TGTGCCAGCTCACCGCTGCCCGGCGGGAATCAGCCCCAGCATTTT.

The V gene is TRBV5-5, the J gene TRBJ2-7; 13 bases are shared with TRBD2. V trimming: 4 bases; J trimming: 7 bases; junction bases outside the gene matches: 11. The CDR3 sequence is 16 residues long. Per the germline V gene, CDR1 is SGHKS and CDR2 is YYEKEE (reference sequence). The CDR3 spells CASSPGLAGSPVEQYF. CDR3 bases: TGTGCCAGCAGCCCGGGACTAGCGGGATCCCCAGTAGAGCAGTACTTC.

The genes are TRBV12-3 or TRBV12-4 and TRBJ1-1; no clear D gene. The CDR3 extends over 13 amino acids. Between the trimmed V and J ends, which lost 7 bases and 3 bases, there was a span of 12 bases. The CDR3 sequence: CASTSEAYTEAFF. Written as DNA, the CDR3 is TGTGCCAGCACCTCTGAAGCATACACTGAAGCTTTCTTT.

The V call is TRBV7-3, the J call TRBJ2-1, with 8 bases lining up with TRBD1. Germline CDR1 is SGHTA and CDR2 is FQGTGA. The CDR3 is made up of 15 amino acids. After removal of 5 bases from V and 1 base from J, the junction contained 4 bases not matched to a gene. The CDR3 nucleotides are TGTGCCAGCAGCCCCCAGGGGGCTTCCTACAATGAGCAGTTCTTC. Residues: CASSPQGASYNEQFF. Filled out from reference TRBV7-3 and TRBJ2-1, the complete variable domain reads GAGVSQTPSNKVTEKGKYVELRCDPISGHTALYWYRQSLGQGPEFLIYFQGTGAADDSGLPNDRFFAVRPEGSVSTLKIQRTERGDSAVYLCASSPQGASYNEQFFGPGTRLTVL.

The chain couples TRBV7-2 to TRBJ1-1, with TRBD1 matching over 10 bases. J was trimmed by 1 base and V by 3 bases; bases with no gene match: 2. The CDR3 is 15 residues long. CDR1 and CDR2 from the germline V gene are SGHTA and FQGNSA. The CDR3 DNA follows: TGTGCCAGCAGCTTCCGACAGGGGGCGAACACTGAAGCTTTCTTT. This codes for CASSFRQGANTEAFF.

This chain connects TRBV6-2 or TRBV6-3 to TRBJ2-5; D gene uncertain. CDR3 size: 15 residues. V lost 5 bases and J lost 4, with 17 bases in between. Germline V CDR1 and CDR2: MNHEY, SVGEGT. The CDR3 nucleotides are TGTGCCAGCAGTCTCCCCTCGAGATCTGCAGAGACCCAGTACTTC. It specifies CASSLPSRSAETQYF.

CDR3 DNA sequence: TGTGCCAGTACCGTGGAGGGTCCAGACTATGGCTACACCTTC. Encoded protein: CASTVEGPDYGYTF. The rearrangement links TRBV19 to TRBJ1-2; no clear D. Looked up from germline, CDR1 is LNHDA and CDR2 is SQIVND (reference sequence). The CDR3 runs to 14 residues. V was trimmed by 7 bases and J by 3 bases, leaving 15 bases between them.

The chain is built from TRBV18 and TRBJ1-1; TRBD1 matches at 8 bases. CDR1 and CDR2 from the germline V gene are KGHSH and LQKENI. This CDR3 contains 14 residues. The junction had 9 bases not matched to a gene; V was cut back by 3 bases and J by 9 bases. This CDR3 is CASSPKTGAYQAFF. The CDR3 DNA reads as TGTGCCAGCTCACCTAAGACAGGGGCCTACCAAGCTTTCTTT.

The rearrangement uses TRBV4-2 and TRBJ1-1; no clear D gene. V was shortened by 4 bases and J by 2 bases, with 14 bases between the two germline ends. This CDR3 has 15 amino acids. The germline gives CDR1 LGHNA, CDR2 YNFKEQ. In DNA form, the CDR3 reads TGTGCCAGCAGCCTGGGAGATACGGCTAACACTGAAGCTTTCTTT. This translates into CASSLGDTANTEAFF.

The chain combines TRBV7-9 with TRBJ2-5; D is ambiguous. Germline loops: CDR1 SEHNR, CDR2 FQNEAQ (reference sequence). The CDR3 has 14 residues. The V end was cut by 4 bases, the J end by 1 base, with 10 bases between. The CDR3 nucleotides read TGTGCCAGCAGCTCGACACCTACCCAAGAGACCCAGTACTTC. Protein product: CASSSTPTQETQYF. The variable domain in full, with the rest retrieved from reference TRBV7-9 and TRBJ2-5, is DTGVSQNPRHKITKRGQNVTFRCDPISEHNRLYWYRQTLGQGPEFLTYFQNEAQLEKSRLLSDRFSAERPKGSFSTLEIQRTEQGDSAMYLCASSSTPTQETQYFGPGTRLLVL.

This clone was seen just once. The rearrangement links TRBV6-1 to TRBJ2-3, with D maybe TRBD2 (6 bases). The CDR3 is 15 amino acids. V dropped 1 base and J dropped 4 bases, with 12 bases sitting between them. CDR1 and CDR2 from the germline V gene are MNHNS and SASEGT. CDR3 in amino acids: CASSEGWGEADTQYF. The CDR3 DNA is TGTGCCAGCAGTGAAGGGTGGGGGGAGGCAGATACGCAGTATTTT.

The chain combines TRBV18 with TRBJ1-1, with TRBD1 matching 7 bases. The CDR3 consists of 14 residues. V was pared by 2 bases and J by 3 bases, with 3 bases of the junction left unmatched. Germline CDR1 and CDR2: KGHSH and LQKENI. The CDR3 region is CASSPSTGYTEAFF. The DNA of the CDR3 is TGTGCCAGCTCACCATCGACAGGGTACACTGAAGCTTTCTTT.

As for this clone: The junction and the germline gene differ at one end; a read error may be behind it. The chain recombines TRBV7-7 with TRBJ1-3, with D perhaps matching TRBD1 (6 bases). The CDR3 has 14 residues. In germline, CDR1 is SSHAT, CDR2 FNYEAQ (reference sequence). CDR3 sequence: CASSPDRDGNTIYF. In DNA form, the CDR3 reads TGTGCTAGCAGCCCGGACAGAGATGGAAACACCATATATTTT.

In nucleotides, the CDR3 is TGCGCCAGCGGCTCGGGACAAGTGAACACTGAAGCTTTCTTT. Protein product: CASGSGQVNTEAFF. The chain carries TRBV4-3 and TRBJ1-1, with a tentative D call TRBD1 (6 bases). Germline values: CDR1 LGHNA, CDR2 YSLEER. The CDR3 runs 14 residues. Trimming left V 8 bases short and J 0 bases short, with 13 bases between.

This chain uses TRBV18 with TRBJ1-1; no definite D call. Trimming took 5 bases from V and 5 from J, leaving 12 bases between them. Germline CDR1 and CDR2: KGHSH and LQKENI. The CDR3 sequence is 13 residues long. CDR3 DNA: TGTGCCAGCTCAAGTTCGGGAGAGACTGAAGCTTTCTTT. It specifies CASSSSGETEAFF.

This sequence joins TRBV29-1 and TRBJ2-2; D is ambiguous. With 6 bases removed from V and 5 bases from J, the gap between germline ends came to 10 bases. Germline loops: CDR1 SQVTM, CDR2 ANQGSEA. The CDR3 length is 12 residues. The CDR3: CSVAYVTGELFF. The CDR3 DNA sequence: TGCAGCGTCGCCTACGTAACCGGGGAGCTGTTTTTT.

The V gene is TRBV6-6, the J gene TRBJ1-3; 9 bases map to TRBD1. The CDR3 sequence is 16 residues long. In germline, CDR1 is MNHNY, CDR2 SVGAGI (reference sequence). Trimming at V came to 2 bases and at J to 0 bases, leaving 2 bases not matched to a gene. DNA of the CDR3: TGTGCCAGCAGTTACCTGGGACAGGGCTCTGGAAACACCATATATTTT. Residues: CASSYLGQGSGNTIYF.

This clone appeared a single time. Sequence at one end of the junction differs from germline and may be a read error. The rearrangement joins TRBV13 to TRBJ2-7; D uncertain. Germline CDR1 and CDR2: PRHDT and FYEKMQ (reference sequence). The CDR3 is 13 residues long. The CDR3 DNA reads TGTGCCAGCAGTTCATTCGACTCCTTCGAGCAGTACTTC. Amino acids: CASSSFDSFEQYF.

The chain links TRBV19 to TRBJ1-4, with a tentative D call TRBD1 (5 bases). V lost 3 bases and J 0 bases, leaving 23 bases between the germline ends. Germline V gives CDR1 LNHDA, CDR2 SQIVND (reference sequence). This CDR3 is built from 20 residues. The DNA of the CDR3 is TGTGCCAGTAGTATGGCCCCAGCTCTTGACAGCTCTGCAACTAATGAAAAACTGTTTTTT. This codes for CASSMAPALDSSATNEKLFF. The full variable domain, with the rest looked up from reference TRBV19 and TRBJ1-4, is DGGITQSPKYLFRKEGQNVTLSCEQNLNHDAMYWYRQDPGQGLRLIYYSQIVNDFQKGDIAEGYSVSREKKESFPLTVTSAQKNPTAFYLCASSMAPALDSSATNEKLFFGSGTQLSVL.

The V gene is TRBV28, the J gene TRBJ1-2; perhaps TRBD1 as D (5 bases). The length of the CDR3 is 15 residues. The germline V and J ends were trimmed by 4 bases and 8 bases, with 20 bases remaining between them. Germline-derived CDR1 and CDR2 are MDHEN and SYDVKM. In DNA form, the CDR3 reads TGTGCCAGCAGTTCTCTGAGCTGGTCATGGGGCGGCTACACCTTC. This gives the protein CASSSLSWSWGGYTF.

The J gene is TRBJ2-1, the V gene TRBV20-1; D might be TRBD1 (5 bases). This CDR3 spans 14 amino acids. The V and J ends lost 3 bases and 4 bases respectively, with 13 bases between them. CDR1 is DFQATT and CDR2 is SNEGSKA in the germline V gene (reference sequence). The CDR3 DNA reads as TGCAGTGCTAGTCCCGGCTCAGGGTACAATGAGCAGTTCTTC. Translated, it gives CSASPGSGYNEQFF.

V usage is TRBV18 and J usage is TRBJ1-2, with a possible D match to TRBD1 (6 bases). V was shortened by 5 bases and J by 4 bases, with 17 bases between the two germline ends. The CDR3 has 15 residues. Germline V lookup: CDR1 KGHSH, CDR2 LQKENI. The CDR3 loop is CASSSRRGGAYGYTF. The DNA for the CDR3 is TGTGCCAGCTCAAGCCGCAGGGGAGGGGCCTATGGCTACACCTTC. The entire variable domain, with the rest obtained from reference TRBV18 and TRBJ1-2, is as follows: NAGVMQNPRHLVRRRGQEARLRCSPMKGHSHVYWYRQLPEEGLKFMVYLQKENIIDESGMPKERFSAEFPKEGPSILRIQQVVRGDSAAYFCASSSRRGGAYGYTFGSGTRLTVV.

The genes are TRBV19 and TRBJ2-7; D gene uncertain. V dropped 3 bases and J dropped 2 bases, with 11 bases sitting between them. Per the germline V gene, CDR1 is LNHDA and CDR2 is SQIVND (reference sequence). This CDR3 spans 14 amino acids. CDR3 region: CASSIGTRPYEQYF. The CDR3 DNA reads as TGTGCCAGTAGTATTGGCACCCGCCCCTACGAGCAGTACTTC.

The rearrangement uses TRBV3-1 (or the pseudogene TRBV3-2) and TRBJ2-7; the match to TRBD2 covers 11 bases. With V trimmed by 1 base and J by 6 bases, 5 bases remained unmatched. This CDR3 spans 15 amino acids. The germline CDR1 and CDR2 sequences are LGHDT and YNNKEL (reference sequence). The CDR3 protein is CASSQGSSGRTEQYF. The CDR3 DNA follows: TGTGCCAGCAGCCAAGGCTCTAGCGGGAGGACCGAGCAGTACTTC.

This clone has only one observation. The genes are TRBV18 and TRBJ2-1; the match to TRBD2 covers 8 bases. Germline CDR1 reads KGHSH; CDR2 reads LQKENI. The CDR3 is 20 residues long. J gave up 0 bases and V 0 bases, and 13 bases lay outside the gene matches. Written as DNA, the CDR3 is TGTGCCAGCTCACCACCGAAGACCGCGGGAGGTTCTAGCTCCTACAATGAGCAGTTCTTC. The encoded protein is CASSPPKTAGGSSSYNEQFF.

V gene TRBV19 combines with J gene TRBJ1-3, with D possibly being TRBD1 (5 bases). CDR1 is LNHDA and CDR2 is SQIVND in the germline V gene (reference sequence). V was cut by 6 bases and J by 1 base, with 19 bases left in between. This CDR3 comprises 17 residues. The DNA of the CDR3 is TGTGCCAGTAGCACGCGGGGCTCAGCAAGGTCTGGAAACACCATATATTTT. Translation gives CASSTRGSARSGNTIYF.

V gene TRBV27 combines with J gene TRBJ2-7, with a weak D call TRBD2 (7 bases). The CDR3 is 13 amino acids. V gave up 5 bases and J gave up 3 bases, with 11 bases separating them. Germline CDR1 reads MNHEY; CDR2 reads SMNVEV (reference sequence). Written as DNA, the CDR3 is TGTGCCAGCAGTCAAGGGGGGGGCTACGAGCAGTACTTC. Translated, it gives CASSQGGGYEQYF.

This chain links TRBV3-1 (or the pseudogene TRBV3-2) with TRBJ1-2, with D possibly being TRBD1 (6 bases). The CDR3 is 14 residues long. Trimming removed 1 base at V and 7 bases at J, with 13 bases between. The germline V gene has CDR1 LGHDT and CDR2 YNNKEL (reference sequence). The CDR3 bases are TGTGCCAGCAGCCAAGTACGGGGGGGCTTTGGCTACACCTTC. Translated: CASSQVRGGFGYTF.